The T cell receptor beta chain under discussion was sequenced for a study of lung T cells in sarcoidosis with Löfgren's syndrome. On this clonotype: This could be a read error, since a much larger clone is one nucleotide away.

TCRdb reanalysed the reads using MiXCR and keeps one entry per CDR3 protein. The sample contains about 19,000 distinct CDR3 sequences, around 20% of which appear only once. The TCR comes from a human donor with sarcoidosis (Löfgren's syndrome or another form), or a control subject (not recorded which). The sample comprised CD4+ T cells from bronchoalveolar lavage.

CDR3 protein: CASSLDNTRYF. As DNA, the CDR3 is TGTGCCAGCAGTTTAGACAATACGCGGTATTTT. V usage is TRBV12-3 or TRBV12-4 and J usage is TRBJ2-3; no clear D. This CDR3 comprises 11 residues.